This T cell receptor beta chain was observed in a study of T cells after yellow fever vaccination. Overall study: Preparing low-cell-number fractions relied on SMART-Seq v4 Ultra Low Input.

Losses at the gene ends were 1 base for V and 4 bases for J; bases not matched to a gene: 7. There are 16 residues in the CDR3. CDR1 and CDR2 (germline): SGHRS, YFSETQ. The TCR cDNA carried a universal primer site and UMIs from 5'RACE template switching. TCRdb re-called the 5' RACE reads with MiXCR, one entry per CDR3 protein. Of tens of thousands of distinct CDR3 sequences listed, roughly 7.7% were seen once; the top ten hold 41%. This clonotype is deemed medium-sized (0.01 to 0.1%). Its matching antigen is unknown. The study, taken as a whole, reports: Just a small share of clonotypes turned up in the CD4 compartment as well as the CD8 compartment.

This chain joins TRBV5-1 and TRBJ2-2, with 7 bases that match TRBD1. This specimen consisted of CD8+ T cells sorted from PBMCs, obtained on the day of the yellow fever booster vaccination. The clonotype was recovered from a man aged 25-45 years who received the YFV17D yellow fever vaccine. CDR3 amino acids: CASSLTGAQSTGELFF. CDR3 nucleotides: TGCGCCAGCAGCTTGACAGGGGCGCAGTCCACCGGGGAGCTGTTTTTT.